Here is one T cell receptor beta chain with its context. The survey-level immunoSEQ assay was used. The repertoire was sequenced with immunoSEQ multiplex PCR; TCRdb's copy has only in-frame clones and lacks some. The sample carries about 43,000 clones, about 80% recorded once. This entry belongs to a study of fetal regulatory T cell absence and autoimmunity. About the research overall: The IPEX patients lacked clinical diabetes but had exocrine pancreas autoimmunity.

The J segment lost 2 bases and the V segment lost 1 base, leaving 3 bases of the junction unmatched. This CDR3 spans 16 amino acids. Germline V lookup: CDR1 SEHNR, CDR2 FQNEAQ (reference sequence). The sequence derives from a newborn boy with IPEX syndrome. The chain uses TRBV7-9 and TRBJ2-7, with 12 bases that match TRBD2. The sample was cord blood. CDR3: CASSLGLAGDTYEQYF. In nucleotides, the CDR3 is TGTGCCAGCAGCTTAGGACTAGCGGGAGACACCTACGAGCAGTACTTC.